These 12 T cell receptor beta chains share one sample of origin, sequenced in a study of T cell changes during pregnancy in multiple sclerosis. Libraries were prepared by immunoSEQ multiplex PCR; TCRdb keeps only in-frame clonotypes and omits some of them. The profile shows about 67,000 clones, roughly 94% of them singletons. This specimen consisted of peripheral blood, obtained after pregnancy. The receptors originated from a female donor with multiple sclerosis, enrolled in a pregnancy study.

The chain joins TRBV5-1 to TRBJ2-1; 8 nucleotides align to TRBD1. V shed 0 bases and J 3 bases; nucleotides not matched to a gene: 5. The CDR3 has 16 residues. CDR1 SGHRS and CDR2 YFSETQ come from the germline V gene. The CDR3 DNA is TGCGCCAGCAGCTTGGTTGGGACAGGAATCTACAATGAGCAGTTCTTC. Its protein is CASSLVGTGIYNEQFF.

The CDR3 is CASSASGGTYNEQFF. CDR3 nucleotide sequence: TGTGCCAGCAGCGCCTCGGGCGGGACCTACAATGAGCAGTTCTTC. The chain employs TRBV9 and TRBJ2-1, with D possibly TRBD2 on 6 matching bases. V was cut by 3 bases and J by 2 bases, with 12 bases left in between. CDR3 length: 15 amino acids. Germline V gene lookup returns CDR1 SGDLS and CDR2 YYNGEE. Supplemented by reference TRBV9 and TRBJ2-1, the full variable domain reads DSGVTQTPKHLITATGQRVTLRCSPRSGDLSVYWYQQSLDQGLQFLIQYYNGEERAKGNILERFSAQQFPDLHSELNLSSLELGDSALYFCASSASGGTYNEQFFGPGTRLTVL.

The V gene is TRBV5-6, the J gene TRBJ1-2; the D gene is possibly TRBD1 (6 bases). Deletions cut 4 bases from V and 4 bases from J, with 17 bases between. Germline values: CDR1 SGHDT, CDR2 YYEEEE. This CDR3 contains 15 residues. CDR3 loop: CASSTTGTNSYGYTF. Here the CDR3 DNA reads TGTGCCAGCAGCACGACCGGGACAAATTCCTATGGCTACACCTTC. The entire variable domain, with the rest obtained from reference TRBV5-6 and TRBJ1-2, is as follows: DAGVTQSPTHLIKTRGQQVTLRCSPKSGHDTVSWYQQALGQGPQFIFQYYEEEERQRGNFPDRFSGHQFPNYSSELNVNALLLGDSALYLCASSTTGTNSYGYTFGSGTRLTVV.

CDR3: CASSQRLAGFDEQYF. The CDR3 DNA reads as TGTGCCAGCAGCCAAAGACTAGCGGGTTTCGACGAGCAGTACTTC. The chain carries TRBV6-5 and TRBJ2-7, with 10 bases aligning to TRBD2. CDR3 length equals 15 residues. Germline V CDR1 and CDR2: MNHEY, SVGAGI. The J segment lost 5 bases and the V segment lost 6 bases, leaving 10 bases of the junction unmatched.

The V gene is TRBV19, the J gene TRBJ2-1; 7 bases map to TRBD2. After removal of 6 bases from V and 7 bases from J, the junction contained 18 bases not matched to a gene. The CDR3 spans 17 residues. CDR1 LNHDA and CDR2 SQIVND come from the germline V gene (reference sequence). The chain's CDR3 is CASSPGGSTYLRNEQFF. The CDR3 region has the DNA TGTGCCAGTAGCCCGGGAGGTAGCACCTACCTTCGGAATGAGCAGTTCTTC.

The chain combines TRBV25-1 with TRBJ1-2, with D possibly TRBD1 on 6 matching bases. The CDR3 consists of 15 residues. V dropped 5 bases and J dropped 3 bases, with 16 bases sitting between them. Looked up from germline, CDR1 is MGHDK and CDR2 is SYGVNS. The CDR3 DNA reads as TGTGCCAGCAGTACTCAGGACAGCGAGTACTATGGCTACACCTTC. This translates into CASSTQDSEYYGYTF.

This chain links TRBV19 with TRBJ1-4; weak D call: TRBD1 (6 bases). V was trimmed by 11 bases and J by 5 bases, leaving 15 bases between them. Germline assignment: CDR1 LNHDA and CDR2 SQIVND (reference sequence). This CDR3 contains 13 residues. CDR3 coding DNA: TGTGCCGCCTCCGGGACAATGAATGAAAAACTGTTTTTT. Its translation: CAASGTMNEKLFF.

This clone showed up just a few times. The chain joins TRBV9 to TRBJ2-6, with D possibly TRBD2 on 5 matching bases. Trimming removed 2 bases from V and 5 bases from J, with 11 bases in between. Germline V gene data show CDR1 as SGDLS and CDR2 as YYNGEE. The CDR3 loop spans 15 amino acids. As DNA, the CDR3 is TGTGCCAGCAGCGTTGAGGGTGGCTGGGCCAACGTCCTGACTTTC. Translated, it gives CASSVEGGWANVLTF.

The chain couples TRBV19 to TRBJ1-5, with D possibly being TRBD1 (5 bases). The length of the CDR3 is 17 residues. Germline V gives CDR1 LNHDA, CDR2 SQIVND (reference sequence). V shed 3 bases and J shed 1 base, with 16 bases lying between them. CDR3 residues: CASSIGHQGLSNQPQHF. The DNA for the CDR3 is TGTGCCAGTAGTATCGGACACCAGGGATTGAGCAATCAGCCCCAGCATTTT.

The CDR3 loop reads CASSLLAGEVWTQYF. The CDR3 region has the DNA TGCGCCAGCAGCTTACTAGCGGGAGAGGTGTGGACCCAGTACTTC. The chain combines TRBV5-1 with TRBJ2-5; 11 bases match TRBD2. Per the germline V gene, CDR1 is SGHRS and CDR2 is YFSETQ. Unmatched junction bases numbered 7, after V lost 2 bases and J lost 7 bases. The CDR3 consists of 15 residues.

The chain carries TRBV2 and TRBJ1-1, with D uncertain. The germline V gene has CDR1 SNHLY and CDR2 FYNNEI. Between the trimmed V and J ends, which lost 6 bases and 1 base, there was a span of 9 bases. The CDR3 is 13 residues long. Here the CDR3 reads CASRAQSNTEAFF. In nucleotides, the CDR3 is TGTGCCAGCAGGGCACAGTCGAACACTGAAGCTTTCTTT.

The chain couples TRBV5-1 to TRBJ2-1, with TRBD2 matching over 14 bases. The ends lost 4 bases at V and 7 bases at J; junction bases unmatched: 1. Per the germline V gene, CDR1 is SGHRS and CDR2 is YFSETQ. This CDR3 comprises 14 residues. Written as DNA, the CDR3 is TGCGCCAGCAGCGGGACTAGCGGGAGTAATGAGCAGTTCTTC. Amino acid sequence: CASSGTSGSNEQFF.